This T cell receptor beta chain was found in a study of a mutant IDH1 vaccine in newly diagnosed glioma. Sequencing was performed with immunoSEQ multiplex PCR; in TCRdb, only in-frame clones are kept and a portion is missing. The sample includes tens of thousands of clones, 80% to 90% of them seen just once. This clone has a single count. The antigen is not known. Time point described: week 35, safety follow-up. The content of each vaccine dose was 300 ug of mutant IDH1 20-mer peptide, and topical imiquimod accompanied it. This CDR3 comprises 14 residues. Germline assignment: CDR1 SGHNT and CDR2 YYREEE (reference sequence). The V end lost 3 bases, the J end lost 1 base, and 10 bases lay between the germline ends.

The sequenced sample was PBMCs, obtained from a glioma patient whose treatment included an IDH1 peptide vaccine. The rearrangement links TRBV5-4 to TRBJ1-1; perhaps TRBD1 as D (5 bases). The clonotype was recovered from a woman between 18 and 29 years old with glioma. Here the CDR3 reads CASSSRGPNTEAFF. The DNA for the CDR3 is TGTGCCAGCAGCTCGAGGGGCCCGAACACTGAAGCTTTCTTT.